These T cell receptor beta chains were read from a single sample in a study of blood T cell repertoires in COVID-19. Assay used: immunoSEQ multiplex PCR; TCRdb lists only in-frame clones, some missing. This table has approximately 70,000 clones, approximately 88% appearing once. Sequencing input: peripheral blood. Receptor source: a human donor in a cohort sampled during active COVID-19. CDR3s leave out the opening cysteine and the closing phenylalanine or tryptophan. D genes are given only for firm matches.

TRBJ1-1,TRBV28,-,ASSPGGAWTEAF
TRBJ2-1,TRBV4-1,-,ASSRQTVSYNEQF
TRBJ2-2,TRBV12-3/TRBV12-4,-,ASRFSYTGELF
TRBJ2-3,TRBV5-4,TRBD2,ASSRPNPGLAGYTDTQY
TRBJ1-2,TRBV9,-,ASSVDSNYGYT
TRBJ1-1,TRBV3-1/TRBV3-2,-,ASSQDINTEAF
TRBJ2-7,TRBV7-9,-,ASSSGRFYEQY
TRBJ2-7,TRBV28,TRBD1,ASSFSGQALPYEQY
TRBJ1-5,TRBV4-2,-,ASSQDPNSNQPQH
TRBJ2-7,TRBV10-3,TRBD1,AISEVQGATYEQY
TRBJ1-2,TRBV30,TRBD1,AWSGGQTGNGYT
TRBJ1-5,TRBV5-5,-,ASSSRDNNQPQH
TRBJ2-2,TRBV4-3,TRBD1,ASNPGGANGELF
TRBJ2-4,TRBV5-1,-,ASSLGNNLDIQY
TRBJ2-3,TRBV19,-,ASAGQFRTDTQY
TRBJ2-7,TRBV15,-,ATSPGGSSYEQY
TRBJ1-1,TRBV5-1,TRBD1,ASSRPGQGSPTEAF
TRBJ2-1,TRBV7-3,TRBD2,ASSQAGGTVDEQF
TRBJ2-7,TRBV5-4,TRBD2,ASSLEASGVRDEQY
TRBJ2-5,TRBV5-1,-,ASSLGPQETQY
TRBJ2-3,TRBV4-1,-,ASSPIKGGTDTQY
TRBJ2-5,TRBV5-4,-,ASSLPLQETQY
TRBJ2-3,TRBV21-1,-,ASSKATRGTPDTQY